This entry lists 27 T cell receptor beta chains sequenced from one sample in a study of OX40 agonist ivuxolimab in advanced cancers. Libraries were prepared by immunoSEQ multiplex PCR; TCRdb keeps only in-frame clonotypes and omits some of them. The sample shows some 41,000 clones, roughly 90% of them seen only once. The sample consisted of CD4+ or CD8+ T cells sorted from blood, taken in a trial of the OX40 agonist ivuxolimab. These TCRs come from an adult with an advanced solid tumor such as melanoma, head and neck, liver or kidney cancer.

This chain's CDR3 is CASSSTAPNEKLFF. The CDR3 DNA reads TGTGCCAGCAGCTCGACAGCTCCTAATGAAAAACTGTTTTTT. This chain uses TRBV27 with TRBJ1-4; weak D call: TRBD1 (5 bases). The CDR3 is made up of 14 amino acids. Per germline, CDR1 MNHEY and CDR2 SMNVEV (reference sequence). V lost 6 bases to trimming and J lost 3 bases, with 11 bases between them.

The CDR3 nucleotides read TGTGCCAGCAGTGCCGGGGACAGCTACGAGCAGTACTTC. This translates into CASSAGDSYEQYF. This chain joins TRBV6-5 and TRBJ2-7; 7 bases map to TRBD1. The V gene's germline CDR1 is MNHEY and CDR2 SVGAGI. The CDR3 loop spans 13 amino acids. Trimming took 5 bases from V and 3 from J; bases not matched to a gene: 4.

The gene calls are TRBV6-5 and TRBJ2-1, with 7 bases fitting TRBD2. The germline V gene has CDR1 MNHEY and CDR2 SVGAGI. Trimming removed 7 bases from V and 5 bases from J; junction bases left unmatched: 11. This CDR3 region has 15 residues. CDR3 protein: CASTQIGTTNNEQFF. The CDR3 nucleotides are TGTGCCAGCACCCAAATCGGGACTACAAACAATGAGCAGTTCTTC.

The gene calls are TRBV10-2 and TRBJ2-7; TRBD1 aligns across 7 bases. Germline loops: CDR1 WSHSY, CDR2 SAAADI. J lost 0 bases, V lost 6 bases, and 2 bases had no gene match. The CDR3 extends over 13 amino acids. The CDR3 is CASSRDSSYEQYF. In nucleotides, the CDR3 is TGCGCCAGCAGCCGGGACAGCTCCTACGAGCAGTACTTC.

A single count supports this clone. This sequence joins TRBV19 and TRBJ1-4; D gene uncertain. Trimming cost V 3 bases and J 5 bases, with 16 bases left between them. The CDR3 extends over 16 amino acids. CDR1 LNHDA and CDR2 SQIVND come from the germline V gene (reference sequence). CDR3 nucleotide sequence: TGTGCCAGTAGTATTTATGGAGGGCTGAGGAATGAAAAACTGTTTTTT. The encoded protein is CASSIYGGLRNEKLFF. The full variable domain, its missing parts supplied by reference TRBV19 and TRBJ1-4, is DGGITQSPKYLFRKEGQNVTLSCEQNLNHDAMYWYRQDPGQGLRLIYYSQIVNDFQKGDIAEGYSVSREKKESFPLTVTSAQKNPTAFYLCASSIYGGLRNEKLFFGSGTQLSVL.

This clone was seen once. The chain couples TRBV5-1 to TRBJ2-7; tentative D call: TRBD1 (6 bases). CDR3 length: 16 residues. V lost 3 bases and J 7 bases, leaving 23 bases between the germline ends. Germline values: CDR1 SGHRS, CDR2 YFSETQ. CDR3 nucleotide sequence: TGCGCCAGCAGCTCTAGCAGAGGGGGTCCCTCCGGAGAGCAGTACTTC. Residues: CASSSSRGGPSGEQYF.

This clone came up once. The rearrangement uses TRBV28 and TRBJ2-6; possible D gene TRBD2, 5 bases. Germline-derived CDR1 and CDR2 are MDHEN and SYDVKM. This CDR3 spans 16 amino acids. Trimming cost V 10 bases and J 3 bases, with 19 bases left between them. The CDR3 DNA follows: TGTGCCACCCACCCCCTTTGGGGAGTTGGGGCCAACGTCCTGACTTTC. Its translation: CATHPLWGVGANVLTF.

The rearrangement uses TRBV5-6 and TRBJ1-2, with 8 positions matching TRBD1. Germline CDR1 reads SGHDT; CDR2 reads YYEEEE. This CDR3 has 14 amino acids. V dropped 2 bases and J dropped 4; count of bases not matched to a gene: 4. The CDR3 coding sequence is TGTGCCAGCAGCTTCGGGACAGGAGTCTATGGCTACACCTTC. Translating it yields CASSFGTGVYGYTF.

This chain joins TRBV7-9 and TRBJ2-3; TRBD1 agrees at 9 bases. The CDR3 runs to 16 residues. The V gene's germline CDR1 is SEHNR and CDR2 FQNEAQ (reference sequence). The J segment lost 4 bases and the V segment lost 5 bases, leaving 10 bases of the junction unmatched. Written as DNA, the CDR3 is TGTGCCAGCAGCCCCGAACAGGGGGCCTTCGCAGATACGCAGTATTTT. Its protein is CASSPEQGAFADTQYF.

The chain uses TRBV28 and TRBJ2-3, with 8 bases identical to TRBD2. Germline assignment: CDR1 MDHEN and CDR2 SYDVKM. The CDR3 runs to 18 residues. V gave up 3 bases and J gave up 0 bases; unmatched junction bases: 11. The DNA of the CDR3 is TGTGCCAGCAGTTTGTATGCGGGGGGTCAGAAAAGCACAGATACGCAGTATTTT. This encodes CASSLYAGGQKSTDTQYF.

This rearrangement joins TRBV19 to TRBJ1-2, with 7 bases identical to TRBD1. The germline V gene encodes CDR1 LNHDA and CDR2 SQIVND (reference sequence). After removal of 10 bases from V and 4 bases from J, the junction contained 6 bases not matched to a gene. The CDR3 contains 12 residues. The CDR3 protein is CATSTGAYGYTF. CDR3 bases: TGTGCCACATCTACAGGGGCCTATGGCTACACCTTC.

The chain employs TRBV5-4 and TRBJ2-3; D perhaps matches TRBD2 (5 bases). CDR1 SGHNT and CDR2 YYREEE come from the germline V gene (reference sequence). The germline V and J ends were trimmed by 2 bases and 0 bases, with 10 bases remaining between them. The CDR3 runs to 15 residues. The chain's CDR3 is CASSFEGASTDTQYF. CDR3 in DNA: TGTGCCAGCAGCTTTGAGGGAGCTAGCACAGATACGCAGTATTTT.

CDR3 sequence: CASSPRAANYGYTF. The CDR3 DNA sequence: TGTGCCAGCAGTCCCCGGGCTGCTAACTATGGCTACACCTTC. The J gene is TRBJ1-2, the V gene TRBV27; D gene uncertain. V lost 5 bases to trimming and J lost 0 bases, with 10 bases between them. This CDR3 spans 14 amino acids. CDR1 is MNHEY, CDR2 SMNVEV, per germline (reference sequence).

The rearrangement uses TRBV7-9 and TRBJ1-2, with unresolved D. CDR1 and CDR2 (germline): SEHNR, FQNEAQ (reference sequence). V was trimmed by 0 bases and J by 8 bases, leaving 10 bases between them. The CDR3 runs to 13 residues. CDR3 in DNA: TGTGCCAGCAGCTTAGCGGAGGTAGGGGGCTACACCTTC. Translated: CASSLAEVGGYTF.

This clone was seen a few times. The chain combines TRBV14 with TRBJ1-2; D ambiguous. V was cut by 3 bases and J by 2 bases, with 7 bases left in between. Germline-derived CDR1 and CDR2 are SGHDN and FVKESK. This CDR3 region has 13 residues. The CDR3 sequence is CASSHTANYGYTF. CDR3 bases: TGTGCCAGCAGCCATACAGCGAACTATGGCTACACCTTC.

The J gene is TRBJ2-2, the V gene TRBV11-2; unclear D gene. CDR1 is SGHAT and CDR2 is FQNNGV in the germline V gene. The CDR3 contains 15 residues. V lost 0 bases and J 5 bases, leaving 10 bases between the germline ends. DNA of the CDR3: TGTGCCAGCAGCTTAGATTTTCGCGGTACCGGGGAGCTGTTTTTT. This sequence encodes CASSLDFRGTGELFF.

The CDR3 loop reads CASTTWGPRETQYF. The CDR3 nucleotides read TGTGCCAGCACCACTTGGGGACCACGGGAGACCCAGTACTTC. The chain links TRBV6-5 to TRBJ2-5; D is perhaps TRBD1 or TRBD2 (5 bases each). V lost 7 bases to trimming and J lost 5 bases, with 17 bases between them. The CDR3 extends over 14 amino acids. Germline lookup yields CDR1 MNHEY and CDR2 SVGAGI.

The chain has TRBV28 and TRBJ1-1, with TRBD1 identical over 7 bases. The germline V gene has CDR1 MDHEN and CDR2 SYDVKM. This CDR3 has 15 amino acids. The junction had 6 bases not matched to a gene; V was cut back by 5 bases and J by 0 bases. The CDR3 bases are TGTGCCAGCAGTGTCGCCGGGACAGTGAACACTGAAGCTTTCTTT. Protein product: CASSVAGTVNTEAFF.

This rearrangement joins TRBV5-1 to TRBJ1-1, with 7 bases fitting TRBD1. Germline CDR1 is SGHRS and CDR2 is YFSETQ. V gave up 6 bases and J gave up 2 bases; unmatched junction bases: 10. CDR3 length: 15 amino acids. The CDR3 here is CASNVLGGRNTEAFF. The CDR3 coding sequence is TGCGCCAGCAACGTCTTAGGGGGCCGAAACACTGAAGCTTTCTTT.

The chain carries TRBV7-9 and TRBJ2-1; D is unresolved. Per germline, CDR1 SEHNR and CDR2 FQNEAQ (reference sequence). The germline V and J ends were trimmed by 5 bases and 1 base, with 6 bases remaining between them. This CDR3 contains 13 residues. The CDR3 spells CASSETSYNEQFF. The CDR3 DNA is TGTGCCAGCAGCGAAACTTCCTACAATGAGCAGTTCTTC.

The rearrangement uses TRBV7-6 and TRBJ2-7, with 10 bases lining up with TRBD1. V lost 1 base, J lost 6 bases, and 3 bases stayed unmatched. The CDR3 is 14 residues long. Germline V gene lookup returns CDR1 SGHVS and CDR2 FNYEAQ. For the CDR3, the DNA is TGTGCCAGCAGCTTAGGACAGGGGGCGAGCGAGCAGTACTTC. Encoded protein: CASSLGQGASEQYF.

The gene calls are TRBV7-9 and TRBJ2-3; the D gene could be TRBD1 or TRBD2 (5 bases each). Trimming removed 1 base from V and 0 bases from J, with 8 bases in between. Looked up from germline, CDR1 is SEHNR and CDR2 is FQNEAQ (reference sequence). This CDR3 is 15 amino acids long. CDR3 sequence: CASSLDWDSTDTQYF. The CDR3 bases are TGTGCCAGCAGCTTAGATTGGGACAGCACAGATACGCAGTATTTT.

The rearrangement joins TRBV4-1 to TRBJ2-2; D possibly uses TRBD1 or TRBD2 (5 bases each). This CDR3 spans 20 amino acids. Germline loops: CDR1 MGHRA, CDR2 YSYEKL. Trimming stripped 1 base from V and 4 bases from J, with 25 bases between. CDR3 sequence: CASSQGGIGRKPLGTGELFF. The DNA for the CDR3 is TGCGCCAGCAGCCAAGGGGGGATCGGCAGGAAGCCTCTGGGCACCGGGGAGCTGTTTTTT.

The J gene is TRBJ2-1, the V gene TRBV4-2; 16 nucleotides match TRBD2. The CDR3 contains 17 residues. Germline trimming cut 4 bases from V and 7 bases from J; bases unmatched to any gene: 7. Germline V gene sequence: CDR1 LGHNA, CDR2 YNFKEQ. DNA for the CDR3: TGTGCCAGCAGCCTCCTAGGGACTAGCGGGAGGGGTAATGAGCAGTTCTTC. It translates to CASSLLGTSGRGNEQFF.

CDR3 loop: CASSLAGLAGDTQYF. The CDR3 DNA is TGCGCCAGCAGCTTGGCGGGACTAGCGGGAGATACGCAGTATTTT. This chain connects TRBV5-1 to TRBJ2-3; 12 bases fit TRBD2. The CDR3 sequence is 15 residues long. J gave up 5 bases and V 0 bases, and 1 base lay outside the gene matches. The germline gives CDR1 SGHRS, CDR2 YFSETQ.

V is TRBV5-1 and J is TRBJ1-1; no firm D call. V was clipped by 0 bases and J by 1 base, with 16 bases between them. Per the germline V gene, CDR1 is SGHRS and CDR2 is YFSETQ. This CDR3 is 17 amino acids long. CDR3 sequence (DNA): TGCGCCAGCAGCTTGGACTCGGCAGGAGAAACGAACACTGAAGCTTTCTTT. This codes for CASSLDSAGETNTEAFF.

The chain couples TRBV6-5 to TRBJ2-7, with 7 bases fitting TRBD2. Germline V lookup: CDR1 MNHEY, CDR2 SVGAGI. V lost 4 bases, J lost 2 bases, and 2 bases stayed unmatched. CDR3 length: 13 amino acids. The CDR3 spells CASSFGLAYEQYF. DNA for the CDR3: TGTGCCAGCAGTTTCGGACTAGCCTACGAGCAGTACTTC.